These 2 T cell receptor beta chains were all obtained from the same sample, sequenced in a study of regulatory T cells in long-lasting Graves disease. According to the study, TCR beta libraries were built with iRepertoire HTBI primers and CDR3-region Arm-PCR. TCRdb reprocessed the multiplex PCR reads via MiXCR and lists one record per CDR3 protein. In the table there are a few hundred thousand distinct CDR3 sequences, roughly a fifth of which are singletons. The time point denotes: persistent/refractory GD, antithyroid drugs over 5 years with positive TRAb. RNA isolated from PBMCs was used to make the TCR library. Sample: peripheral blood mononuclear cells (PBMCs), taken when the disease was refractory, from a patient treated with antithyroid drugs. The receptors here all came from a female donor with Graves disease.

Written as DNA, the CDR3 is TGTGCCTGGAGTATCGGGACAGGGACCTACGAGCAGTACTTC. As protein: CAWSIGTGTYEQYF. V and J are TRBV30 and TRBJ2-7; 9 bases match TRBD1. The CDR3 length is 14 residues. The V segment lost 2 bases and the J segment 2 bases; nucleotides outside the gene matches: 4. The V gene's germline CDR1 is GTSNPN and CDR2 SVGIG (reference sequence).

The table lists this clonotype with a few counts. The chain employs TRBV18 and TRBJ2-6; D remains unclear. Germline V gene lookup returns CDR1 KGHSH and CDR2 LQKENI. This CDR3 has 15 amino acids. V was shortened by 1 base and J by 0 bases, with 4 bases between the two germline ends. The CDR3 region has the DNA TGTGCCAGCTCACCACAGTACTCTGGGGCCAACGTCCTGACTTTC. Protein sequence: CASSPQYSGANVLTF.